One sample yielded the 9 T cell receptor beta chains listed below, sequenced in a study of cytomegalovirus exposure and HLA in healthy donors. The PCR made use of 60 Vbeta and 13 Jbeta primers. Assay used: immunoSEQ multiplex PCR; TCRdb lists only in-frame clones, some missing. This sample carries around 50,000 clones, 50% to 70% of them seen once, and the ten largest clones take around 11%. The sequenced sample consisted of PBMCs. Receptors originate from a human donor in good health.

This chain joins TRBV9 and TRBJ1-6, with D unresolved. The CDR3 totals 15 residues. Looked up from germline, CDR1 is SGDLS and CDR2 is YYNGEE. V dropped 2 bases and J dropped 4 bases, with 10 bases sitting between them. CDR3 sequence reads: CASSVSGLYNSPLHF. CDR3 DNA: TGTGCCAGCAGCGTTTCAGGACTGTATAATTCACCCCTCCACTTT.

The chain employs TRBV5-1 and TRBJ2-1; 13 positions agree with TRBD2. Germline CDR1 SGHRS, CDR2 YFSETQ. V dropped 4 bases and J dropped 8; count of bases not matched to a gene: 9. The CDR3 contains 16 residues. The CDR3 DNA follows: TGCGCCAGCAGCGAGAATCGACTAGCGGGGGGCGATGAGCAGTTCTTC. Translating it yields CASSENRLAGGDEQFF.

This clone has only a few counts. The CDR3 coding sequence is TGTGCCAGCAGCTTACGACTAGCGGGGGAGAGCTCCTACAATGAGCAGTTCTTC. It codes for CASSLRLAGESSYNEQFF. V and J are TRBV7-9 and TRBJ2-1; 12 nucleotides agree with TRBD2. The CDR3 is made up of 18 amino acids. Trimming removed 2 bases from V and 0 bases from J; junction bases left unmatched: 5. The V gene's germline CDR1 is SEHNR and CDR2 FQNEAQ (reference sequence).

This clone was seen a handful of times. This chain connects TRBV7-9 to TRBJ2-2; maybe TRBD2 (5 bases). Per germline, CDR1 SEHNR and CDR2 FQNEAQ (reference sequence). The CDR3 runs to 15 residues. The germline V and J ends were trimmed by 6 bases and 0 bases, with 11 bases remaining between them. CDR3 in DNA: TGTGCCAGCAGGACTAACAAAGCGAACACCGGGGAGCTGTTTTTT. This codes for CASRTNKANTGELFF.

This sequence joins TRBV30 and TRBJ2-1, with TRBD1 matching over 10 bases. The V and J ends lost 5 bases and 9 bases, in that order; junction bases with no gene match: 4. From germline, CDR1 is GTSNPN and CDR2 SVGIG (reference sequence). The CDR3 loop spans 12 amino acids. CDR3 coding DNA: TGTGCCTGGTTGACAGGGGGCGTTGAGCAGTTCTTC. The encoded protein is CAWLTGGVEQFF.

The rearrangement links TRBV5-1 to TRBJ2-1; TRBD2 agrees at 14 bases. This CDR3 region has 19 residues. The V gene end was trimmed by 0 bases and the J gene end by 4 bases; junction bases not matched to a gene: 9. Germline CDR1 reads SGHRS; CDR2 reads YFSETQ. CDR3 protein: CASSLEMGLAGARYNEQFF. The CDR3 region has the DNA TGCGCCAGCAGCTTGGAGATGGGACTAGCGGGGGCTAGATACAATGAGCAGTTCTTC.

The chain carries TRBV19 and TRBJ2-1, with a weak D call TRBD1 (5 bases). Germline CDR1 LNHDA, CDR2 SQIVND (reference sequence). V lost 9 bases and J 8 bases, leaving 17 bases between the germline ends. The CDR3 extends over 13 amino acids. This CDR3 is CASQAGSGHEQFF. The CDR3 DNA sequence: TGTGCCAGCCAGGCAGGGTCCGGGCATGAGCAGTTCTTC.

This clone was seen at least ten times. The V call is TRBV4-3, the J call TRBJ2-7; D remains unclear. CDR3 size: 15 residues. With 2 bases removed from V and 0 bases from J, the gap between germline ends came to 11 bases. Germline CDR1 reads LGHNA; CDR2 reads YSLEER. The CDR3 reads CASSQPQAGSYEQYF. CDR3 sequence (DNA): TGCGCCAGCAGCCAACCCCAGGCAGGCTCCTACGAGCAGTACTTC.

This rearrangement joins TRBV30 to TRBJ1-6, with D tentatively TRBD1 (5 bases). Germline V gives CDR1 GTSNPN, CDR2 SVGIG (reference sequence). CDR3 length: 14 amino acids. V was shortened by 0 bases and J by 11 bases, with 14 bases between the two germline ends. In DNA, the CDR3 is TGTGCCTGGAGTGTAGGTCAGGGCGTACCACCCCTCCACTTT. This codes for CAWSVGQGVPPLHF. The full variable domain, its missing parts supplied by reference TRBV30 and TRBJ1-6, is SQTIHQWPATLVQPVGSPLSLECTVEGTSNPNLYWYRQAAGRGLQLLFYSVGIGQISSEVPQNLSASRPQDRQFILSSKKLLLSDSGFYLCAWSVGQGVPPLHFGNGTRLTVT.